These 24 T cell receptor beta chains were all obtained from the same sample, sequenced in a study of CXCR3-negative and CXCR3-positive naive CD8 T cells. No cognate antigen is known for these TCRs. Study-wide findings and caveats: Higher TRB CDR3 hydrophobicity marked CXCR3-positive naive cells relative to CXCR3-negative naive cells.

UMI-labeled 5' RACE yielded the TRB cDNA libraries. TCRdb re-analyzed the 5' RACE reads; it lists each CDR3 protein once, without DNA. The sample table includes about 63,000 distinct CDR3 sequences. Sequenced: naive CXCR3+ CD8+ T cells from blood. Subset given: CD45RO-CCR7+CD27+CD95- naive CD8+ T cells expressing CXCR3 (TNR3+). The receptors originated from a human donor in good health. Some clones in this sample may be carry-over from other donors' samples.

The chain is built from TRBV5-1 and TRBJ1-2. Germline assignment: CDR1 SGHRS and CDR2 YFSETQ. The CDR3 totals 12 residues. The CDR3 is CASSYGTNGYTF.

The chain couples TRBV4-1 to TRBJ2-7; TCRdb's D call, TRBD1, is unchecked because there is no DNA. The CDR3 sequence is 16 residues long. Germline CDR1 and CDR2: MGHRA and YSYEKL. This CDR3 reads CASSQDRDRESYEQYF.

The rearrangement joins TRBV27 to TRBJ2-7; TCRdb selects TRBD1, and the lack of DNA leaves this call unchecked. The CDR3 is 14 amino acids. Looked up from germline, CDR1 is MNHEY and CDR2 is SMNVEV (reference sequence). The CDR3 spells CASSFGGGIQPQYF.

The chain joins TRBV28 to TRBJ2-2. The CDR3 has 12 residues. Germline CDR1 MDHEN, CDR2 SYDVKM. CDR3 residues: CASSLLSGELFF.

The chain recombines TRBV7-3 with TRBJ2-1. The CDR3 contains 14 residues. Germline assignment: CDR1 SGHTA and CDR2 FQGTGA. The CDR3 here is CASSLTGVTGEQFF. The variable domain in full, completed from reference TRBV7-3 and TRBJ2-1, reads GAGVSQTPSNKVTEKGKYVELRCDPISGHTALYWYRQSLGQGPEFLIYFQGTGAADDSGLPNDRFFAVRPEGSVSTLKIQRTERGDSAVYLCASSLTGVTGEQFFGPGTRLTVL.

V and J are TRBV7-9 and TRBJ1-1; TCRdb names TRBD1, which stays unverified in the absence of DNA. The CDR3 is 13 residues long. Germline-derived CDR1 and CDR2 are SEHNR and FQNEAQ (reference sequence). CDR3 protein: CASSLGVALQAFF.

The chain joins TRBV6-4 to TRBJ1-2; with no DNA, the TCRdb D assignment of TRBD1 cannot be verified. Germline values: CDR1 MRHNA, CDR2 SNTAGT. This CDR3 contains 16 residues. The chain's CDR3 is CASSDEDRGFHYGYTF.

This chain joins TRBV15 and TRBJ2-7. Germline V lookup: CDR1 LNHNV, CDR2 YYDKDF (reference sequence). The CDR3 has 14 amino acids. The CDR3 spells CATSRDLGLYEQYF.

Here the CDR3 reads CASSLDGTGYSSEQFF. The chain is built from TRBV28 and TRBJ2-1; the TRBD1 assignment by TCRdb is unverifiable without DNA. The germline V gene encodes CDR1 MDHEN and CDR2 SYDVKM. The CDR3 has 16 amino acids.

The CDR3 sequence: CSVEPDGNSYEQYF. This chain uses TRBV29-1 with TRBJ2-7. The CDR3 spans 14 residues. Germline V gene sequence: CDR1 SQVTM, CDR2 ANQGSEA.

The CDR3 is CASSLTDSYLPYEQYF. This chain uses TRBV14 with TRBJ2-7; absent DNA, TCRdb's TRBD1 call cannot be checked. The CDR3 loop spans 16 amino acids. The germline V gene encodes CDR1 SGHDN and CDR2 FVKESK.

The chain employs TRBV7-9 and TRBJ2-1; TCRdb lists TRBD1, though no DNA is available to test this call. Germline-derived CDR1 and CDR2 are SEHNR and FQNEAQ (reference sequence). This CDR3 is built from 18 residues. This chain's CDR3 is CASSVPLTGDGVYNEQFF.

The chain combines TRBV7-7 with TRBJ2-2; TCRdb returns TRBD1, unconfirmable since there is no DNA. Per germline, CDR1 SSHAT and CDR2 FNYEAQ (reference sequence). This CDR3 has 14 residues. This CDR3 reads CASSLTRGTGELFF.

This chain joins TRBV20-1 and TRBJ1-2; the D gene TCRdb calls, TRBD1, cannot be checked with no DNA. The length of the CDR3 is 13 residues. CDR1 and CDR2 (germline): DFQATT, SNEGSKA (reference sequence). Here the CDR3 reads CSARPRATGGYTF.

This chain uses TRBV6-5 with TRBJ2-7. The length of the CDR3 is 14 residues. Per germline, CDR1 MNHEY and CDR2 SVGAGI. The CDR3 is CASSYSTGTHEQYF.

The gene calls are TRBV29-1 and TRBJ2-1; the TCRdb call, TRBD2, lacks DNA for checking. Per germline, CDR1 SQVTM and CDR2 ANQGSEA. The CDR3 totals 14 residues. CDR3 amino acids: CSVVGIAGNYEQFF.

This sequence joins TRBV20-1 and TRBJ2-7; lacking DNA, the TRBD1 call made by TCRdb goes unchecked. Per the germline V gene, CDR1 is DFQATT and CDR2 is SNEGSKA (reference sequence). The CDR3 loop spans 13 amino acids. The CDR3 loop is CSARRTGDYEQYF.

This chain connects TRBV19 to TRBJ2-1; TCRdb gives TRBD1 as the D gene, but with no DNA this cannot be confirmed. The CDR3 runs to 14 residues. The germline V gene has CDR1 LNHDA and CDR2 SQIVND (reference sequence). CDR3 amino acids: CASSIGQLYNEQFF.

The chain is built from TRBV29-1 and TRBJ2-7. The CDR3 consists of 13 residues. In germline, CDR1 is SQVTM, CDR2 ANQGSEA. The CDR3 region is CSVVTRPSYEQYF.

The rearrangement joins TRBV7-2 to TRBJ2-1. Per germline, CDR1 SGHTA and CDR2 FQGNSA. This CDR3 spans 16 amino acids. CDR3: CASSLETVRSYNEQFF.

This clonotype counts as medium-sized by frequency. Here the CDR3 reads CASSPAGGQETQYF. The chain has TRBV6-2 or TRBV6-3 and TRBJ2-5; TCRdb lists TRBD2, though no DNA is available to test this call. This CDR3 region has 14 residues. In germline, CDR1 is MNHEY, CDR2 SVGEGT.

The genes are TRBV29-1 and TRBJ2-3. The CDR3 loop spans 17 amino acids. Looked up from germline, CDR1 is SQVTM and CDR2 is ANQGSEA. CDR3 sequence: CSVEDTLSGIATDTQYF.

The gene calls are TRBV28 and TRBJ2-7; TCRdb names TRBD1, which stays unverified in the absence of DNA. Germline V gives CDR1 MDHEN, CDR2 SYDVKM. The CDR3 runs 14 residues. CDR3 protein: CASSPPGTGSEQYF. Based on the CDR3 plus reference TRBV28 and TRBJ2-7, the full variable domain is DVKVTQSSRYLVKRTGEKVFLECVQDMDHENMFWYRQDPGLGLRLIYFSYDVKMKEKGDIPEGYSVSREKKERFSLILESASTNQTSMYLCASSPPGTGSEQYFGPGTRLTVT.

This sequence joins TRBV7-9 and TRBJ2-1; TCRdb outputs TRBD2, but without DNA this stays unchecked. Germline CDR1 is SEHNR and CDR2 is FQNEAQ (reference sequence). This CDR3 has 12 residues. The CDR3 protein is CASSFRGYEQFF.